One and the same sample provided the 8 T cell receptor delta chains below, sequenced in a study of gamma-delta T cells after stem cell transplantation. TCRdb reprocessed the RT-PCR reads through CATT. The table has around 16,000 delta-chain clones, 9% to 9.5% seen once. Source material: gamma-delta T cells. The receptors derive from a human donor. It is not recorded whose cells these are; they may come from a transplant donor.

This clone was seen more than once but under ten times. A far larger clone differs by one base, so this is likely a read error. This sample includes further DNA sequences coding for the same CDR3. This chain joins TRDV2 and TRDJ1; 10 positions match TRDD3. Germline V lookup: CDR1 GEAIGNYY, CDR2 EKD. The CDR3 contains 20 residues. Losses at the gene ends were 4 bases for V and 0 bases for J; bases not matched to a gene: 19. CDR3: CACDPLTGGSSALYTDKLIF. In DNA form, the CDR3 reads TGTGCCTGTGATCCCCTTACTGGGGGATCATCCGCCCTGTACACCGATAAACTCATCTTT.

With respect to this clone: TCRdb lists the protein of a much larger clone for this DNA, which differs at residue 5, so this is likely a read error; the protein given here is translated from the DNA itself. V gene TRDV2 combines with J gene TRDJ1; 7 bases agree with TRDD3. CDR3 length: 20 residues. Trimming took 3 bases from V and 4 from J; bases not matched to a gene: 25. The V gene's germline CDR1 is GEAIGNYY and CDR2 EKD. The CDR3 DNA reads TGTGCCTGTGACTCCGTTACTTCCAACTGGGGATCGGAAAAGGGCGATAAACTCATCTTT. It encodes CACDSVTSNWGSEKGDKLIF.

For this clone: A read error likely explains why the TCRdb protein, taken from a much larger clone, differs from this DNA's translation at residues 5 and 8; the protein shown is translated from the DNA. The V call is TRDV2, the J call TRDJ1; 9 bases are shared with TRDD3. The CDR3 contains 17 residues. CDR1 is GEAIGNYY, CDR2 EKD, per germline. V was pared by 2 bases and J by 5 bases, with 14 bases of the junction left unmatched. The CDR3 coding sequence is TGTGCCTGTGACATTTGGGGCGTACTGGGGGACAAGGATAAACTCATCTTT. It codes for CACDIWGVLGDKDKLIF.

Worth noting for this clone: TCRdb shows a much larger clone's protein in place of this DNA's translation, and the two differ at residue 4, likely through a read error; the protein shown is translated from the DNA. The chain recombines TRDV2 with TRDJ1; 12 bases map to TRDD3. CDR1 and CDR2 from the germline V gene are GEAIGNYY and EKD. The CDR3 is 22 residues long. V shed 4 bases, J shed 0 bases, and the junction held 23 bases outside the gene matches. The CDR3 DNA follows: TGTGCCTGTGAGACGGTGGGAACTGGGGGATACACTCACTCAGAGTACACCGATAAACTCATCTTT. This encodes CACETVGTGGYTHSEYTDKLIF.

This clone was observed a handful of times. Germline and junction disagree at one end, which may indicate a read error. For the CDR3, the DNA is TGTGCTATTGGGAAACGAAACACATTTCGGGCGGCCGATAAACTCATCTTT. It codes for CAIGKRNTFRAADKLIF. V usage is TRDV1 and J usage is TRDJ1; D is ambiguous. Per germline, CDR1 TSWWSYY and CDR2 QGS. The CDR3 loop spans 17 amino acids.

This clone came up a few times. This likely traces to a read error, being one base from a far larger clone. This sample also contains other DNA sequences that code for the same CDR3. CDR3 amino acids: CACDRVLGVRSSWDTRQMFF. The CDR3 DNA is TGTGCCTGTGATCGAGTACTGGGGGTTAGGAGCTCCTGGGACACCCGACAGATGTTTTTC. This chain links TRDV2 with TRDJ3; 8 nucleotides line up with TRDD3. The CDR3 is 20 residues long. Germline V gene sequence: CDR1 GEAIGNYY, CDR2 EKD. V shed 4 bases, J shed 0 bases, and the junction held 13 bases outside the gene matches.

This clone was counted a few times. The TCRdb protein, from a much larger clone, departs from this DNA's translation at residue 8, likely by read error; the protein shown derives from the DNA. Different DNA sequences within this sample yield the same CDR3. The rearrangement links TRDV1 to TRDJ1, with unresolved D. CDR1 is TSWWSYY, CDR2 QGS, per germline. The CDR3 loop spans 17 amino acids. CDR3 in DNA: TGTGCCCTCGGGAAACGAATCGCATTTCGGGCTTCCGATAAACTCATCTTT. Translating it yields CALGKRIAFRASDKLIF.

As regards this clone: No DNA is shown, since the ends of the CDR3 on it are uncertain; the CDR3 is the one TCRdb lists. The V and J genes are TRDV2 and TRDJ1; the tabulated D call, TRDD3, remains unverified against the DNA. The CDR3 has 20 residues if both end residues are counted. Germline CDR1 reads GEAIGNYY; CDR2 reads EKD. The CDR3 region is CACACDIVGDTRSYTDKLIF.